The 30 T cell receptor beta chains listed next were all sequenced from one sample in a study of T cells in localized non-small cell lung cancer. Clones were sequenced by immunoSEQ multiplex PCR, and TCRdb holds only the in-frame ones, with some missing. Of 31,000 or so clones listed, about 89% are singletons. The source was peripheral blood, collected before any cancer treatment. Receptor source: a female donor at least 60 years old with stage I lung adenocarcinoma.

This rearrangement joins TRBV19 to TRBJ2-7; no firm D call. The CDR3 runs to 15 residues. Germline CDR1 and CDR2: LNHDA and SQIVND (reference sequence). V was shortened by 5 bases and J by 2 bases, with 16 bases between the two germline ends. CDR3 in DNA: TGTGCCAGTAGTTTGAAGATGGAGCAAACCTACGAGCAGTACTTC. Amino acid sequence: CASSLKMEQTYEQYF. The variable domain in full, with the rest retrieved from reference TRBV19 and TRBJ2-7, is DGGITQSPKYLFRKEGQNVTLSCEQNLNHDAMYWYRQDPGQGLRLIYYSQIVNDFQKGDIAEGYSVSREKKESFPLTVTSAQKNPTAFYLCASSLKMEQTYEQYFGPGTRLTVT.

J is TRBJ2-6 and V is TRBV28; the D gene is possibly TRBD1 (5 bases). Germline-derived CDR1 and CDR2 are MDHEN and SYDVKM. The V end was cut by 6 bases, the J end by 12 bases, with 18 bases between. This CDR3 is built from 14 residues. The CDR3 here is CASSRDSRSSVLTF. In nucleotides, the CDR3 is TGTGCCAGCAGCCGCGACAGCCGGAGCTCCGTCCTGACTTTC.

Here the CDR3 DNA reads TGTGCCAGCAGCAAACACCCAAATCAGCCCCAGCATTTT. This translates into CASSKHPNQPQHF. V gene TRBV7-2 combines with J gene TRBJ1-5; unclear D gene. Germline CDR1 and CDR2: SGHTA and FQGNSA. The length of the CDR3 is 13 residues. The V gene lost 5 bases and the J gene lost 4 bases, with 9 bases spanning the gap.

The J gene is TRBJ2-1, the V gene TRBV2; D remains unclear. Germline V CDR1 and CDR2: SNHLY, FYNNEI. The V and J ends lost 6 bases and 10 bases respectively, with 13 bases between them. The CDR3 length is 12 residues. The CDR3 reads CASRQYVEEQFF. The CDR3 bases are TGTGCCAGCAGGCAATATGTTGAGGAGCAGTTCTTC.

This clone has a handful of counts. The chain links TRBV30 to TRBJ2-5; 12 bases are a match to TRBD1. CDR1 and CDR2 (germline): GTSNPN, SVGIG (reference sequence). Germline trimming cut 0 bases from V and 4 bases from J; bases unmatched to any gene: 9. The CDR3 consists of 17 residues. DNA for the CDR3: TGTGCCTGGAGTGTATGGAGGGACAGGGGGCGCGGAGAGACCCAGTACTTC. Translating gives CAWSVWRDRGRGETQYF.

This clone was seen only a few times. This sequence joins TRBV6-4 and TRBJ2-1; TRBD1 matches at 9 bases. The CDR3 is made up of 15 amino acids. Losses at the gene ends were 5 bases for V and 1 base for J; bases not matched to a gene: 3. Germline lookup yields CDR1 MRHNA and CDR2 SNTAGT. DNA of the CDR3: TGTGCCAGCAGTAGAGACAGGGGGTCCTACAATGAGCAGTTCTTC. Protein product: CASSRDRGSYNEQFF.

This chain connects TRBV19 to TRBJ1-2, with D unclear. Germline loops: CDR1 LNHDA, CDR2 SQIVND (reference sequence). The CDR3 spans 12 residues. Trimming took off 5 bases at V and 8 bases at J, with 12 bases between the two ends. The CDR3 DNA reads TGTGCCAGTAGTTTCTCTCGTTGGGGCTACACCTTC. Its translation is CASSFSRWGYTF.

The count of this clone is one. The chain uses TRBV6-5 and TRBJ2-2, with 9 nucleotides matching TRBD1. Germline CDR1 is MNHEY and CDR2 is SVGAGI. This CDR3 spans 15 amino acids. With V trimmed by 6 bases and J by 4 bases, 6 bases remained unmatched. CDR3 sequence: CASSLQGAVTGELFF. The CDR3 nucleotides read TGTGCCAGCAGCTTACAGGGGGCAGTCACCGGGGAGCTGTTTTTT.

The CDR3 nucleotides read TGTGCCAGCAGTGATCCGGGCGGGAGGGCCAGGGTGCAGTTCTTC. It is translated as CASSDPGGRARVQFF. The chain carries TRBV2 and TRBJ2-1; 9 bases match TRBD2. The ends lost 3 bases at V and 12 bases at J; junction bases unmatched: 12. This CDR3 spans 15 amino acids. CDR1 SNHLY and CDR2 FYNNEI come from the germline V gene.

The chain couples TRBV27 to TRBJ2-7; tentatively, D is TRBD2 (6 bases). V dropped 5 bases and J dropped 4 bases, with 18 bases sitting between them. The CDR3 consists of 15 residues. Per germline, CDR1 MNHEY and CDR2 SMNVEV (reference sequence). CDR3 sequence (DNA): TGTGCCAGCAGTAAATGGGGATTGGGAGGTTACGAGCAGTACTTC. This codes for CASSKWGLGGYEQYF.

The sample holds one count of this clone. The CDR3 protein is CASRKTSGTYEQYF. The CDR3 DNA reads TGTGCCAGCCGGAAAACTAGCGGTACCTACGAGCAGTACTTC. V and J are TRBV19 and TRBJ2-7; 8 bases line up with TRBD2. V lost 9 bases to trimming and J lost 2 bases; unmatched junction nucleotides: 9. CDR3 length: 14 amino acids. Germline V CDR1 and CDR2: LNHDA, SQIVND (reference sequence). The full variable domain, its missing parts supplied by reference TRBV19 and TRBJ2-7, is DGGITQSPKYLFRKEGQNVTLSCEQNLNHDAMYWYRQDPGQGLRLIYYSQIVNDFQKGDIAEGYSVSREKKESFPLTVTSAQKNPTAFYLCASRKTSGTYEQYFGPGTRLTVT.

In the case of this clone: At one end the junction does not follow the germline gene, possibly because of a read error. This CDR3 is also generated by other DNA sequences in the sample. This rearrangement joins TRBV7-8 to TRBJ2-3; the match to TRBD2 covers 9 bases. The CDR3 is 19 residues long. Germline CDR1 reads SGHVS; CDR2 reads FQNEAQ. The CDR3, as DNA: TGTGCCAGCAGCTTCCAGGGGCGCGGGAGGGGGGCTAGGGCAGATACGCAATATTTT. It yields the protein CASSFQGRGRGARADTQYF.

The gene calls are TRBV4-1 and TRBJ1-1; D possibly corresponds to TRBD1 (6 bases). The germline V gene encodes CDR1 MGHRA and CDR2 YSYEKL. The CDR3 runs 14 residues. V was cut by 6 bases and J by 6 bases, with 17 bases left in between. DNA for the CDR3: TGCGCCAGCAGGGGGACATTGAGGGGGTCTGAAGCTTTCTTT. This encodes CASRGTLRGSEAFF.

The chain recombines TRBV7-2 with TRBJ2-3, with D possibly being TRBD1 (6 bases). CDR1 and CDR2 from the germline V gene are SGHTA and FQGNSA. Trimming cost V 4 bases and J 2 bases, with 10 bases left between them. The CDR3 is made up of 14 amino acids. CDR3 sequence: CASSWGLDTDTQYF. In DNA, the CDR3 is TGTGCCAGCAGCTGGGGGCTTGACACAGATACGCAGTATTTT.

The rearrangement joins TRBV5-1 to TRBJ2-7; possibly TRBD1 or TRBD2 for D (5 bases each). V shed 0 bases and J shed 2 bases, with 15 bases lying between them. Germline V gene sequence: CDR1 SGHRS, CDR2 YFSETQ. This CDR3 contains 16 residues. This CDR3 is CASSLGGTPRTYEQYF. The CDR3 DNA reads TGCGCCAGCAGCTTGGGGGGGACGCCGCGAACCTACGAGCAGTACTTC.

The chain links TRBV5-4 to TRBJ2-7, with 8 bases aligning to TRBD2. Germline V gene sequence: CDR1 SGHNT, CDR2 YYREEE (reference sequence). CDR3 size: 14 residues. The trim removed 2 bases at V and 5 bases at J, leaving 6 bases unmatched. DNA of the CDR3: TGTGCCAGCAGCTTAAGCGGGAGTGCCCACGAGCAGTACTTC. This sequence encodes CASSLSGSAHEQYF.

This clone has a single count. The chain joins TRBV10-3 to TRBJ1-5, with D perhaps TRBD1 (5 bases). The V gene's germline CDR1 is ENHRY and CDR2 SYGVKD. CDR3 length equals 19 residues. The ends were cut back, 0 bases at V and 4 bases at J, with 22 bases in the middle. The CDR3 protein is CAISESMLSRQGRNQPQHF. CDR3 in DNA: TGTGCCATCAGTGAGTCGATGTTGTCTCGGCAGGGTCGAAATCAGCCCCAGCATTTT.

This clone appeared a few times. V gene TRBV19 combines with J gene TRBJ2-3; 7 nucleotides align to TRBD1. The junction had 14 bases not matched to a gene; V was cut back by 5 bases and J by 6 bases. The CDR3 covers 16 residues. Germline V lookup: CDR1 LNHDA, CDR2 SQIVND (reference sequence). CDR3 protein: CASSSADRDPVDTQYF. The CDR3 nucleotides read TGTGCCAGTAGTTCCGCCGACAGGGACCCAGTGGATACGCAGTATTTT.

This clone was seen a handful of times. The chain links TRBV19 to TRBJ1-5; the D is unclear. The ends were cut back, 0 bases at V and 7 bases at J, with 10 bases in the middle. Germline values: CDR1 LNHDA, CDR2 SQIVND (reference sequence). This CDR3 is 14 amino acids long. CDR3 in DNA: TGTGCCAGTAGTATAGAGGGCCGCGGGCAGCCCCAGCATTTT. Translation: CASSIEGRGQPQHF.

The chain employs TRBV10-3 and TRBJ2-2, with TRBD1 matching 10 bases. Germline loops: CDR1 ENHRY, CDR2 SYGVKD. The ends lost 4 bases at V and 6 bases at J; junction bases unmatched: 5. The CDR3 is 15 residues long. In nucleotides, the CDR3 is TGTGCCATCAGTGCCGGGACAGGGGTGGCCGGGGAGCTGTTTTTT. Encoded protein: CAISAGTGVAGELFF.

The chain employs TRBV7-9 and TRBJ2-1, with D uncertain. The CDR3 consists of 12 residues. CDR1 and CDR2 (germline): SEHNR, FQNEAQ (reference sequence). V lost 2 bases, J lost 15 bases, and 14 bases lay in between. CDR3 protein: CASSLLPRERFF. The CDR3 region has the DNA TGTGCCAGCAGCTTACTCCCTAGGGAACGGTTCTTC.

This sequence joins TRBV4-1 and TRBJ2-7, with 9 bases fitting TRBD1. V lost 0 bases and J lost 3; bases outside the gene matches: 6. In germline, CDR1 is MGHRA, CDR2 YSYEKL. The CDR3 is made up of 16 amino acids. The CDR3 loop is CASSQDLGQGLYEQYF. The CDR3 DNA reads TGCGCCAGCAGCCAAGATCTAGGACAGGGGCTCTACGAGCAGTACTTC.

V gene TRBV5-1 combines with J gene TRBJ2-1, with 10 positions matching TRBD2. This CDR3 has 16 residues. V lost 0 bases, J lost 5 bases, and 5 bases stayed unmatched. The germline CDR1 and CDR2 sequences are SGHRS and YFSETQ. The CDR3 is CASSLATSGLHNEQFF. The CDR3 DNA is TGCGCCAGCAGCTTGGCGACTAGCGGGCTACACAATGAGCAGTTCTTC.

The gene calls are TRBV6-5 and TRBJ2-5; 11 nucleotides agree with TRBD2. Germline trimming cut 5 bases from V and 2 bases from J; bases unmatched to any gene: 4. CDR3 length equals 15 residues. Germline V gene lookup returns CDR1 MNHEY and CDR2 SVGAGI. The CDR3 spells CASSTGLAAQETQYF. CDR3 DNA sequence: TGTGCCAGCAGTACGGGACTAGCGGCACAAGAGACCCAGTACTTC.

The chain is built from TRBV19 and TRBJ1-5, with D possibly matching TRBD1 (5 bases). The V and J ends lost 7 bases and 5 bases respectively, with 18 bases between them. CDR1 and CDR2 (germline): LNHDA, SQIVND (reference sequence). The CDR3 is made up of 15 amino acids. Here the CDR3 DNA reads TGTGCCAGTATTCCGGGGAGGCAGGGTGATCAGCCCCAGCATTTT. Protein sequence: CASIPGRQGDQPQHF.

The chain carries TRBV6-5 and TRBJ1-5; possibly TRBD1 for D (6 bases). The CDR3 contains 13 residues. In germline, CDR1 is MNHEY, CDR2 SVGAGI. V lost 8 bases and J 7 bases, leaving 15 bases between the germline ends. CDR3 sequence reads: CASRRGGGQPQHF. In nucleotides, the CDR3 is TGTGCCAGCCGGCGGGGGGGCGGGCAGCCCCAGCATTTT.

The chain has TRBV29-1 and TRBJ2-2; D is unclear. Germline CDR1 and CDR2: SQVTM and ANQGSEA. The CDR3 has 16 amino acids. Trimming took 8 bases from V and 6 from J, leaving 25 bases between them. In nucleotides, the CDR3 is TGCAGCCTCCTTCTAGAGATTGTTATGGTGGCCGGGGAGCTGTTTTTT. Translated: CSLLLEIVMVAGELFF.

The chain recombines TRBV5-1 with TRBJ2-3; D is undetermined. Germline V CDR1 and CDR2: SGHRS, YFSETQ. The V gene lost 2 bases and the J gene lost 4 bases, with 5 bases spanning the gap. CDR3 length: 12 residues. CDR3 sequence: CASSFIADTQYF. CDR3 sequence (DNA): TGCGCCAGCAGCTTTATCGCAGATACGCAGTATTTT.

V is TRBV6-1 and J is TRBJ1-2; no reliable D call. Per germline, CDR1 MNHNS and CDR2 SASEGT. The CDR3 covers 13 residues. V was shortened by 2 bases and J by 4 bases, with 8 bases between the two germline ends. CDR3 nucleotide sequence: TGTGCCAGCAGTGAATCAACGGTCTATGGCTACACCTTC. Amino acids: CASSESTVYGYTF.

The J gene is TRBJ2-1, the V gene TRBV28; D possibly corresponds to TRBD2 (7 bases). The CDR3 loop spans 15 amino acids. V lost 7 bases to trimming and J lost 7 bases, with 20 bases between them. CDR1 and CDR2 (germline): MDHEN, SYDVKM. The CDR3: CASTGFGGAGNEQFF. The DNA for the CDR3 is TGTGCCAGCACCGGCTTTGGGGGGGCGGGAAATGAGCAGTTCTTC.